This T cell receptor (beta chain) derives from a study of T cell responses to AZD1222 COVID-19 vaccine (dated by TCRdb to 2020 to 2022). Notes on the research overall: AZD1222 recipients whose second dose came at about 4 weeks and those whose second dose came at about 12 weeks were combined into one group, since spike-specific TCR depth and breadth did not differ between the two schedules. A total of under 250 trial participants underwent TCR sequencing, of whom around 210 had received two doses of AZD1222 and about 26 had received two doses of the MenACWY control vaccine. Enrollment into the trials was organized by age into subgroups of 18-55, 56-69 and 70-plus years, and those subgroups contained roughly 150, 30 and 60 TCR-sequenced participants, respectively.

In this sample, this clone turned up a few times. What this receptor recognizes is not known. No base quality values were provided; no much bigger clone lies one nucleotide off. This sample includes further DNA sequences coding for the same CDR3. There are 15 amino acids in the CDR3, from cysteine to phenylalanine inclusive. Only the CDR3 portion is preserved as DNA: 45 bases, with reading frame beginning at the first base. CDR1 and CDR2 were assigned from the germline V gene as SGHTA and FQGTGA. Trimming at the junction amounts to 2 bases on V and 2 bases on J, and the germline ends lie 10 bases apart. Points the paper makes about the study in general: The vaccine-associated CD4 TCRs covered the entire spike protein, and the dominant responses fell in regions 160-218 and 743-854. After two AZD1222 doses, both the breadth and the depth of spike-specific TCRs were significantly higher than at day 0 and than in MenACWY recipients. Because no day 14 peak-response samples were available, the repertoires could be characterized only after the peak T cell response. Most participants were white British and females outnumbered males, and the authors suggested that clonal diversity may have been underestimated. In the small 56-69-year group, the increase in depth fell short of significance, most likely because of low power. Only six or seven AZD1222 recipients were SARS-CoV-2 seropositive at baseline, limiting conclusions about previously exposed vaccinees. Reportedly, close to half of the unique spike-specific TCRs recognized epitopes lying outside the regions that are mutated in the B.1.351 and B.1.1.7 variants.

The time point label of this sample denotes: baseline before first vaccination. Samples from vaccinated people were obtained from the UK trials COV001 and COV002, which included a single-blind randomized controlled phase 2/3 trial of AZD1222 (ChAdOx1 nCoV-19) in healthy adults. For TCRbeta chain sequencing, PBMC samples from trial participants were taken at day 0 and at day 28 after the second dose. The CDR3 regions of human TCRbeta chains were analyzed by immunosequencing. The original methods were these. Repertoire TCRs were checked for matches against a reference library of SARS-CoV-2-specific TCRs that had been generated using the MIRA antigen-specificity platform. Breadth was defined as the fraction of unique TCRs that were SARS-CoV-2-associated. Depth was defined as the fraction of total T cells that were SARS-CoV-2-associated. Using the MIRA data, each spike-specific TCR was mapped to the spike region that the TCR reacts to and placed in a CD4 or CD8 class. Log10-transformed breadth and depth values were compared by one-way ANOVA with Sidak's multiple comparisons tests. TCRdb re-hosts the immuneACCESS table, in-frame sequences only. Its copies lack some clones; in the studies checked, an unresolved V gene accounts for under half of them, and the cause for the rest is not known. That table furnishes V, J and clone size, whereas the DNA furnished D and trimming. In this sample the table shows over 100,000 clones, approximately 90% of which occur a single time. The ten biggest clones cover approximately 8.4% of the sample.

The sequenced sample was peripheral blood, obtained on day 0 of AZD1222 vaccination. The receptor chain draws on TRBV7-3 and TRBJ2-1, with TRBD1 as a weak D call on 6 bases. The receptor was derived from an adult in good health. The CDR3 is CASSLGAGAYNEQFF. The nucleotide sequence is given as TGTGCCAGCAGCTTAGGGGCAGGGGCCTACAATGAGCAGTTCTTC.